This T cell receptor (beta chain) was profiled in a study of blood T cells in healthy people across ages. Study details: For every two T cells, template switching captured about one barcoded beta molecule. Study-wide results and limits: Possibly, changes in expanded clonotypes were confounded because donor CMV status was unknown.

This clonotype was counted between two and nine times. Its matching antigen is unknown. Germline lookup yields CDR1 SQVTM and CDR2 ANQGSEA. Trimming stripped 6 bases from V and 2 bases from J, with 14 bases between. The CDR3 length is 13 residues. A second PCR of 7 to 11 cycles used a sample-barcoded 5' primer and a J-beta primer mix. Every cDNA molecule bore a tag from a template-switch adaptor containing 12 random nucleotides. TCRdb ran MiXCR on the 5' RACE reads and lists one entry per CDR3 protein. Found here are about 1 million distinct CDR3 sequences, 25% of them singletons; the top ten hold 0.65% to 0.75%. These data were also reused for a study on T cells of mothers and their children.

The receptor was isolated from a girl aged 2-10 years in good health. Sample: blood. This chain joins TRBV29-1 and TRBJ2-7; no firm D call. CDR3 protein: CSVSLSPTYEQYF. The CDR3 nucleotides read TGCAGCGTCTCCCTGAGCCCTACCTACGAGCAGTACTTC.